This entry is about one T cell receptor (beta chain). Using immunoSEQ multiplex PCR, the repertoire was profiled, and TCRdb retains in-frame clones only, with some absent. The top ten hold less than 6% of the sample, which has about 330,000 clones, around 87% seen once. The CDR3 totals 15 residues. V gave up 5 bases and J gave up 5 bases, with 18 bases separating them. CDR1 and CDR2 from the germline V gene are SGHTA and FQGNSA. This record belongs to a study of blood T cell repertoires in COVID-19. Each participant's cohort was designated according to participant-reported clinical history. V and J are TRBV7-2 and TRBJ1-2; D is uncertain. The specimen was PBMCs or T cells enriched from blood (not recorded which). The clonotype comes from a woman between 25 and 40 years old who had recovered from COVID-19. Here the CDR3 DNA reads TGTGCCAGCAGCCCTGGGAGCGCGGCTAGTTATGGCTACACCTTC. The encoded protein is CASSPGSAASYGYTF. Full variable domain (rest looked up from reference TRBV7-2 and TRBJ1-2): GAGVSQSPSNKVTEKGKDVELRCDPISGHTALYWYRQSLGQGLEFLIYFQGNSAPDKSGLPSDRFSAERTGGSVSTLTIQRTQQEDSAVYLCASSPGSAASYGYTFGSGTRLTVV.